This T cell receptor beta chain originates from a study of cytomegalovirus exposure and HLA in healthy donors (dated by TCRdb to the late 2010s). The study in broad terms: The roughly 670 repertoires of the first cohort and the 120 validation repertoires were produced on the same platform, according to a later analysis. The aim of the study was to test whether cataloging public T cell receptors could identify signatures of past pathogen exposure. Besides the first cohort of 550 to 750 subjects, a separate validation cohort made up of over 95 different subjects was used. To predict cytomegalovirus infection status, the study brought together high-throughput TCR immunosequencing, statistical association of individual TCRs with disease status, and machine learning. Beyond this particular receptor, the publication reports: In a later analysis, TCRs clustered in the first cohort were found to also tend to co-occur in the approximately 110 validation repertoires, with 94% of cluster scores above 0. In vitro tests confirmed that a few of the cytomegalovirus-associated TCR beta chains recognize cytomegalovirus antigens. Most TCR sequences were seen in very few donors, while some public TCRs were found in many individuals. The validation cohort had no HLA typing available for a later analysis, so co-occurrence within that cohort was assessed over all 110 or so repertoires. The classifier was reported to diagnose cytomegalovirus status with high specificity and sensitivity in both the original and validation cohorts. The study listed 164 TCR beta chains as associated with cytomegalovirus. According to the authors, the approach could potentially be generalized to other disease states and immunological phenotypes.

The cysteine opens and the phenylalanine closes a CDR3 of 15 amino acids. Solely the CDR3 DNA is kept, with 45 bases framed from the first base. CDR1 and CDR2 (SGHNT, YYREEE) derive from the germline V gene (reference sequence). V loses 2 bases of germline sequence and J loses 1 base, and the interval between the two ends is 10 bases. Donors formed part of the validation cohort, which comprised fewer than 150 subjects and was distinct from the first cohort of under 750 subjects. Receptors were amplified or captured by the immunoSEQ multiplex PCR assay. Regarding the original processing steps: A statistical classification framework was developed to diagnose cytomegalovirus status using the catalog of TCR beta chain sequences. TCRdb obtained this table from immuneACCESS and retained in-frame rearrangements with V and J assigned. These tables miss some clones; where compared with another copy, unresolved V genes account for less than half of the shortfall, and the remainder is unexplained. The D gene and trimming were derived from the DNA, and the V and J assignments and clone size from that table. Recorded for this sample are more than 55,000 clones; roughly 94% of them occurred a single time. In total, the top ten clones hold 0.5% to 0.75% of the sample.

As regards this clone: No antigen is known for it. Within one base of it there is no much larger clone, and no base qualities were kept.

The clonotype was recovered from a woman under 30 in good health and CMV-seronegative. The chain couples TRBV5-4 to TRBJ1-5; too little of a D gene remains to name it. Sequencing was carried out using PBMCs. At the DNA level, the sequence is TGTGCCAGCAGCTTTGGCGGGAACAGCAATCAGCCCCAGCATTTT. This sequence encodes CASSFGGNSNQPQHF. With the rest looked up from the reference TRBV5-4 and TRBJ1-5 genes rather than sequenced, the full variable domain is ETGVTQSPTHLIKTRGQQVTLRCSSQSGHNTVSWYQQALGQGPQFIFQYYREEENGRGNFPPRFSGLQFPNYSSELNVNALELDDSALYLCASSFGGNSNQPQHFGDGTRLSIL.